This T cell receptor beta chain appears in the sequencing data of a study of blood T cell repertoires in COVID-19. As for the study in general: T cells, B-cell-depleted T cells, or PBMCs supplied cDNA or gDNA.

As originally analysed: Estimation of nucleated cell counts relied on the amplification of reference gene primers. The repertoire was sequenced with immunoSEQ multiplex PCR; TCRdb's copy has only in-frame clones and lacks some. V and J calls and clone size follow that table, whereas D and trimming were derived from the DNA. Counted here are 55,000 to 70,000 clones, 70% to 90% occurring once; the ten biggest clones make up about 7.2%. The ends lost 5 bases at V and 4 bases at J; junction bases unmatched: 4. CDR1 SGHTA and CDR2 FQGNSA come from the germline V gene. The length of the CDR3 is 14 residues.

This clonotype was obtained from a man between 60 and 75 years old with active or convalescent COVID-19. The sequenced sample consisted of peripheral blood. V usage is TRBV7-2 and J usage is TRBJ2-2; 7 nucleotides agree with TRBD1. DNA of the CDR3: TGTGCCAGCAGCGGGGGACAGCCCACCGGGGAGCTGTTTTTT. Its translation is CASSGGQPTGELFF.